Below, one TCR beta chain is given with its context. Its target is not known. CDR1 and CDR2 from the germline V gene are SGHVS and FQNEAQ. This CDR3 is built from 15 residues. V lost 1 base and J 2 bases, leaving 10 bases between the germline ends. One entry per CDR3 protein, called by TCRdb with MiXCR from the RT-PCR reads. Of 750,000 to 850,000 distinct CDR3 sequences listed, less than 20% are singletons. This entry is derived from a study of response to subunit inactivated influenza vaccine. Notes on the study in general: Each seasonal influenza vaccination recruits few new T cells, the authors suggested.

The rearrangement uses TRBV7-8 and TRBJ2-3; possible D gene TRBD2, 5 bases. The source of this sequence is a man in his fifties who received an inactivated influenza vaccine. The material was PBMCs from blood, obtained 4 to 6 days after vaccination. The CDR3 reads CASSLEAAVTDTQYF. The CDR3, as DNA: TGTGCCAGCAGCTTAGAAGCGGCCGTCACAGATACGCAGTATTTT.